What follows are 27 T cell receptor beta chains derived from one specimen sequenced in a study of blood T cell repertoires in COVID-19. Produced via immunoSEQ multiplex PCR; TCRdb's table is partial and in-frame only. The sample has fewer than 650,000 clones, roughly 91% seen once. Input material: peripheral blood. These TCRs come from a woman in her forties or fifties with COVID-19, enrolled during active disease.

The rearrangement joins TRBV12-3 or TRBV12-4 to TRBJ2-2, with D possibly TRBD1 on 6 matching bases. The CDR3 sequence is 13 residues long. Trimming stripped 4 bases from V and 3 bases from J, with 6 bases between. This CDR3 is CASSWGHTGELFF. CDR3 bases: TGTGCCAGCAGTTGGGGGCACACCGGGGAGCTGTTTTTT.

Points on this clone: The junction and the germline gene differ at one end; a read error may be behind it. This rearrangement joins TRBV6-4 to TRBJ1-3; D gene ambiguous. Germline V lookup: CDR1 MRHNA, CDR2 SNTAGT. The CDR3 extends over 14 amino acids. The CDR3 nucleotides are TGCCACCCCCGGGGAGACGAAAGAGGAAACACCATATATTTT. Protein product: CHPRGDERGNTIYF.

This chain uses TRBV5-6 with TRBJ2-7; 9 nucleotides agree with TRBD1. There are 14 residues in the CDR3. V was pared by 3 bases and J by 6 bases, with 7 bases of the junction left unmatched. Germline V gives CDR1 SGHDT, CDR2 YYEEEE. The CDR3 nucleotides are TGTGCCAGCAGCTACGGACAGGGGACGAGCGAGCAGTACTTC. Amino acids: CASSYGQGTSEQYF.

The rearrangement joins TRBV2 to TRBJ2-6; 7 nucleotides match TRBD1. This CDR3 is built from 14 residues. Per the germline V gene, CDR1 is SNHLY and CDR2 is FYNNEI. The junction had 4 bases not matched to a gene; V was cut back by 8 bases and J by 3 bases. The CDR3 here is CASEGALGANVLTF. CDR3 DNA: TGTGCCAGCGAGGGGGCGCTTGGGGCCAACGTCCTGACTTTC.

The chain has TRBV11-2 and TRBJ1-5, with unresolved D. Looked up from germline, CDR1 is SGHAT and CDR2 is FQNNGV. Between the trimmed V and J ends, which lost 2 bases and 0 bases, there was a span of 2 bases. This CDR3 is 13 amino acids long. The CDR3 DNA follows: TGTGCCAGCAGCTTATATAGCAATCAGCCCCAGCATTTT. It codes for CASSLYSNQPQHF.

This clone was seen once. The rearrangement uses TRBV24-1 and TRBJ1-5, with 10 bases fitting TRBD1. Per germline, CDR1 KGHDR and CDR2 SFDVKD. J gave up 8 bases and V 3 bases, and 3 bases lay outside the gene matches. This CDR3 has 14 residues. CDR3 coding DNA: TGTGCCACCAGTGATGGGACAGGGGTCAAGCCCCAGCATTTT. Translating gives CATSDGTGVKPQHF.

This chain joins TRBV30 and TRBJ1-4, with D possibly TRBD1 on 5 matching bases. V was clipped by 2 bases and J by 4 bases, with 8 bases between them. Germline assignment: CDR1 GTSNPN and CDR2 SVGIG (reference sequence). The CDR3 totals 13 residues. The CDR3, as DNA: TGTGCCTGGAGTAGGGGCTATAATGAAAAACTGTTTTTT. This translates into CAWSRGYNEKLFF.

This clone came up a few times. The chain uses TRBV6-6 and TRBJ1-1, with D unresolved. Germline V gene lookup returns CDR1 MNHNY and CDR2 SVGAGI (reference sequence). The ends were cut back, 6 bases at V and 5 bases at J, with 7 bases in the middle. CDR3 length: 11 residues. The CDR3 reads CASSRTTEAFF. Here the CDR3 DNA reads TGTGCCAGCAGCCGCACAACTGAAGCTTTCTTT.

The rearrangement links TRBV7-3 to TRBJ1-2; 9 bases map to TRBD1. Per the germline V gene, CDR1 is SGHTA and CDR2 is FQGTGA. This CDR3 comprises 15 residues. The trim removed 1 base at V and 7 bases at J, leaving 7 bases unmatched. The CDR3 region has the DNA TGTGCCAGCAGCTTAATGGGGACAGGGACAGGTGGCTACACCTTC. Translating gives CASSLMGTGTGGYTF.

The chain combines TRBV11-3 with TRBJ2-2; no clear D gene. Germline V gives CDR1 SGHNT, CDR2 YENEEA. V gave up 2 bases and J gave up 6 bases, with 13 bases separating them. This CDR3 is 15 amino acids long. CDR3 in amino acids: CASSLSGHAAGELFF. CDR3 DNA sequence: TGTGCCAGCAGCTTATCTGGCCACGCGGCCGGGGAGCTGTTTTTT.

The rearrangement links TRBV6-5 to TRBJ1-2; D might be TRBD1 (6 bases). With 9 bases removed from V and 5 bases from J, the gap between germline ends came to 19 bases. The CDR3 length is 14 residues. Germline CDR1 reads MNHEY; CDR2 reads SVGAGI. The DNA of the CDR3 is TGTGCCAGTGGGCGCGGGGGCTGGGGATATGGCTACACCTTC. It codes for CASGRGGWGYGYTF.

The chain recombines TRBV5-4 with TRBJ2-1; 11 bases line up with TRBD2. V shed 1 base, J shed 7 bases, and the junction held 1 base outside the gene matches. The CDR3 loop spans 14 amino acids. Germline CDR1 and CDR2: SGHNT and YYREEE (reference sequence). This CDR3 reads CASSLRLAGNEQFF. For the CDR3, the DNA is TGTGCCAGCAGCTTGCGACTAGCGGGGAATGAGCAGTTCTTC.

This clone showed up just a few times. CDR3 in DNA: TGTGCCAGCAGCTTAGAGGAGGGAATCCCAGCTTTCTTT. As protein: CASSLEEGIPAFF. The genes are TRBV11-1 and TRBJ1-1; no clear D. The length of the CDR3 is 13 residues. Trimming shortened V by 1 base and J by 10 bases, and 13 bases separated the two germline ends. CDR1 is SGHAT, CDR2 FQDESV, per germline (reference sequence). Variable domain in full (rest from reference TRBV11-1 and TRBJ1-1): EAEVAQSPRYKITEKSQAVAFWCDPISGHATLYWYRQILGQGPELLVQFQDESVVDDSQLPKDRFSAERLKGVDSTLKIQPAELGDSAMYLCASSLEEGIPAFFGQGTRLTVV.

The chain joins TRBV5-1 to TRBJ1-2; weak D call: TRBD1 (5 bases). CDR3 size: 14 residues. The V gene's germline CDR1 is SGHRS and CDR2 YFSETQ. The V and J ends lost 0 bases and 10 bases respectively, with 16 bases between them. CDR3 region: CASSLVGQGRVYTF. CDR3 coding DNA: TGCGCCAGCAGCTTGGTCGGTCAGGGTCGCGTCTACACCTTC.

V and J are TRBV18 and TRBJ1-2, with D unclear. CDR1 KGHSH and CDR2 LQKENI come from the germline V gene. The V gene lost 5 bases and the J gene lost 6 bases, with 16 bases spanning the gap. The CDR3 contains 14 residues. Here the CDR3 reads CASSGARGSNGYTF. The DNA of the CDR3 is TGTGCCAGCTCAGGTGCCCGGGGTAGTAATGGCTACACCTTC.

The rearrangement joins TRBV12-3 or TRBV12-4 to TRBJ1-3; D gene ambiguous. The CDR3 is 13 residues long. V dropped 5 bases and J dropped 7 bases, with 12 bases sitting between them. CDR3 sequence reads: CASSGGSGNTIYF. CDR3 DNA: TGTGCCAGCAGTGGTGGGAGCGGGAACACCATATATTTT.

This rearrangement joins TRBV19 to TRBJ1-1, with TRBD1 identical over 7 bases. V trimming: 1 base; J trimming: 2 bases; junction bases outside the gene matches: 7. CDR3 length: 16 residues. Germline V gene sequence: CDR1 LNHDA, CDR2 SQIVND (reference sequence). In DNA form, the CDR3 reads TGTGCCAGTAGTATAGGCCAAACAGGGGCAAACACTGAAGCTTTCTTT. The encoded protein is CASSIGQTGANTEAFF.

CDR3: CASSFRDRGLSGEQYF. DNA of the CDR3: TGCGCCAGCAGCTTCCGGGACAGGGGGCTCTCCGGCGAGCAGTACTTC. The chain is built from TRBV5-1 and TRBJ2-7; 12 nucleotides agree with TRBD1. Germline V gives CDR1 SGHRS, CDR2 YFSETQ. This CDR3 has 16 amino acids. V was clipped by 2 bases and J by 6 bases; unmatched bases: 9.

The V gene is TRBV5-4, the J gene TRBJ1-2; 9 bases map to TRBD1. CDR1 and CDR2 (germline): SGHNT, YYREEE (reference sequence). This CDR3 is built from 16 residues. V was clipped by 0 bases and J by 6 bases; unmatched bases: 9. The DNA of the CDR3 is TGTGCCAGCAGCTTGGATTTGGGGACAGGGAGGAATGGCTACACCTTC. This translates into CASSLDLGTGRNGYTF.

The genes are TRBV19 and TRBJ2-1; 8 bases map to TRBD1. V was pared by 2 bases and J by 7 bases, with 7 bases of the junction left unmatched. This CDR3 spans 15 amino acids. Germline V lookup: CDR1 LNHDA, CDR2 SQIVND (reference sequence). The CDR3 protein is CASSILSRGQNEQFF. The CDR3 DNA sequence: TGTGCCAGTAGTATATTGTCCAGGGGGCAAAATGAGCAGTTCTTC.

The chain is built from TRBV6-6 and TRBJ2-7; 7 bases agree with TRBD1. This CDR3 is 14 amino acids long. Trimming at V came to 6 bases and at J to 3 bases, leaving 8 bases not matched to a gene. The germline V gene encodes CDR1 MNHNY and CDR2 SVGAGI (reference sequence). The CDR3 region is CASRPPGQSYEQYF. CDR3 nucleotide sequence: TGTGCCAGCAGGCCTCCGGGACAGAGCTACGAGCAGTACTTC.

CDR3 residues: CASSYSWGGDTEAFF. CDR3 nucleotides: TGTGCCAGCAGTTACTCCTGGGGGGGAGACACTGAAGCTTTCTTT. V gene TRBV6-5 combines with J gene TRBJ1-1; the D gene is possibly TRBD1 (5 bases). CDR3 size: 15 residues. Germline lookup yields CDR1 MNHEY and CDR2 SVGAGI. V shed 0 bases and J shed 3 bases, with 11 bases lying between them.

This clone was detected once. The V gene is TRBV11-2, the J gene TRBJ1-1; 8 bases line up with TRBD1. The junction had 1 base not matched to a gene; V was cut back by 0 bases and J by 1 base. The CDR3 is 15 residues long. CDR1 and CDR2 from the germline V gene are SGHAT and FQNNGV. The CDR3 sequence is CASSLEGTGNTEAFF. CDR3 DNA sequence: TGTGCCAGCAGCTTAGAGGGGACAGGGAACACTGAAGCTTTCTTT.

The count of this clone is one. The chain has TRBV28 and TRBJ1-4; weak D call: TRBD1 (5 bases). V lost 7 bases and J 6 bases, leaving 24 bases between the germline ends. The germline V gene encodes CDR1 MDHEN and CDR2 SYDVKM. This CDR3 contains 17 residues. As DNA, the CDR3 is TGTGCCAGCACAAAGCTCTTCCCGAAGCGGGGGGATGAAAAACTGTTTTTT. This codes for CASTKLFPKRGDEKLFF.

This clone was observed once. This chain joins TRBV7-9 and TRBJ2-2; perhaps TRBD2 as D (6 bases). Trimming left V 1 base short and J 4 bases short, with 7 bases between. In germline, CDR1 is SEHNR, CDR2 FQNEAQ (reference sequence). The CDR3 has 14 amino acids. The CDR3 nucleotides read TGTGCCAGCAGCTTAGGGGGGGTCACCGGGGAGCTGTTTTTT. Protein: CASSLGGVTGELFF.

This clone showed up just a few times. J is TRBJ1-3 and V is TRBV11-2; D might be TRBD1 (6 bases). Germline CDR1 is SGHAT and CDR2 is FQNNGV. V lost 0 bases, J lost 0 bases, and 9 bases lay in between. The CDR3 loop spans 16 amino acids. This CDR3 is CASSLERGSSGNTIYF. The CDR3 DNA follows: TGTGCCAGCAGCTTAGAAAGGGGGAGCTCTGGAAACACCATATATTTT.

J is TRBJ2-7 and V is TRBV6-5; TRBD2 agrees at 13 bases. Germline V gene lookup returns CDR1 MNHEY and CDR2 SVGAGI. V lost 4 bases and J lost 5; bases outside the gene matches: 2. The CDR3 is 14 amino acids. The CDR3 spells CASSSGLAGHEQYF. Written as DNA, the CDR3 is TGTGCCAGCAGTTCGGGACTAGCGGGGCACGAGCAGTACTTC.